What follows are 8 T cell receptor beta chains derived from one specimen sequenced in a study of cytomegalovirus exposure and HLA in healthy donors. The PCR contained 60 Vbeta and 13 Jbeta primers. Libraries were prepared by immunoSEQ multiplex PCR; TCRdb keeps only in-frame clonotypes and omits some of them. The sample contains around 130,000 clones, 8.5% to 10% of which appear only once. Sequenced material: PBMCs. The receptors shown here come from a man aged 35 to 55 in good health and CMV-seronegative.

Written as DNA, the CDR3 is TGTGCCAGCAGTTTGTCGGACAGGGGGGGCTATGGCTACACCTTC. This codes for CASSLSDRGGYGYTF. The rearrangement joins TRBV28 to TRBJ1-2, with 10 bases aligning to TRBD1. The germline gives CDR1 MDHEN, CDR2 SYDVKM. This CDR3 comprises 15 residues. V was pared by 3 bases and J by 4 bases, with 5 bases of the junction left unmatched.

The rearrangement joins TRBV14 to TRBJ1-4; 8 bases line up with TRBD1. The junction had 7 bases not matched to a gene; V was cut back by 2 bases and J by 8 bases. Per germline, CDR1 SGHDN and CDR2 FVKESK. The CDR3 contains 15 residues. CDR3 sequence (DNA): TGTGCCAGCAGCCAAATCAGGGGGCGAGGGGAAAAACTGTTTTTT. Protein product: CASSQIRGRGEKLFF.

This clone was seen a handful of times. The chain has TRBV5-6 and TRBJ2-5; TRBD2 matches 10 bases. J gave up 2 bases and V 2 bases, and 3 bases lay outside the gene matches. Germline CDR1 is SGHDT and CDR2 is YYEEEE. The CDR3 has 15 amino acids. The CDR3 DNA follows: TGTGCCAGCAGCTTCGGACTAGCGGAACAAGAGACCCAGTACTTC. Residues: CASSFGLAEQETQYF.

Only a few counts were recorded for this clone. The V and J genes are TRBV7-8 and TRBJ2-5; 7 bases map to TRBD1. The germline gives CDR1 SGHVS, CDR2 FQNEAQ. This CDR3 spans 15 amino acids. V shed 4 bases and J 2 bases; nucleotides not matched to a gene: 7. The CDR3 region is CASSSDGTAQETQYF. Here the CDR3 DNA reads TGTGCCAGCAGCTCAGATGGGACAGCACAAGAGACCCAGTACTTC.

This clone has more than one count but fewer than ten. The CDR3: CASSSPGGAEYEQYF. The CDR3 nucleotides are TGTGCCAGCAGCTCGCCGGGGGGGGCGGAATACGAGCAGTACTTC. This chain uses TRBV5-4 with TRBJ2-7, with 8 bases lining up with TRBD2. Germline V gene data show CDR1 as SGHNT and CDR2 as YYREEE (reference sequence). The CDR3 is 15 amino acids. V shed 3 bases, J shed 4 bases, and the junction held 9 bases outside the gene matches.

The rearrangement uses TRBV28 and TRBJ2-1; 9 nucleotides agree with TRBD2. Germline CDR1 reads MDHEN; CDR2 reads SYDVKM. The J segment lost 0 bases and the V segment lost 2 bases, leaving 2 bases of the junction unmatched. This CDR3 region has 16 residues. CDR3 nucleotides: TGTGCCAGCAGTTTACTAGCGGGGTTCTCCTACAATGAGCAGTTCTTC. This codes for CASSLLAGFSYNEQFF.

This clone was recorded a few times. This chain uses TRBV6-1 with TRBJ2-5; 7 positions agree with TRBD1. V gave up 1 base and J gave up 5 bases; unmatched junction bases: 10. The CDR3 length is 16 residues. Germline V gene data show CDR1 as MNHNS and CDR2 as SASEGT. The CDR3 sequence: CASSEEDRPGLETQYF. DNA for the CDR3: TGTGCCAGCAGTGAAGAGGACAGGCCGGGCTTGGAGACCCAGTACTTC.

The chain couples TRBV27 to TRBJ2-7; D is uncertain. Germline V gene lookup returns CDR1 MNHEY and CDR2 SMNVEV (reference sequence). The V and J ends lost 3 bases and 2 bases respectively, with 14 bases between them. The CDR3 sequence is 15 residues long. CDR3 DNA: TGTGCCAGCAGTTTGTCCCCTGAGGCCCCCTACGAGCAGTACTTC. Its protein is CASSLSPEAPYEQYF.